These 28 T cell receptor beta chains share one sample of origin, sequenced in a study of PD-L1 blockade in urothelial cancer. The time point here: pretreatment peripheral blood. Clones were read by immunoSEQ multiplex PCR, and TCRdb kept only the in-frame ones, dropping some. The data show 35,000 to 40,000 clones, with around 81% seen just once and 15% held by the top ten. The starting material was PBMCs, obtained around atezolizumab (anti-PD-L1) treatment. These receptors originate from an older man with urothelial cancer.

The chain uses TRBV2 and TRBJ2-7; 11 positions agree with TRBD2. J was trimmed by 6 bases and V by 6 bases; bases with no gene match: 10. The CDR3 spans 15 residues. CDR1 and CDR2 from the germline V gene are SNHLY and FYNNEI. The CDR3 reads CASRATSGSPLEQYF. As DNA, the CDR3 is TGTGCCAGCAGAGCCACTAGCGGGAGTCCCCTCGAGCAGTACTTC.

The V gene is TRBV6-1, the J gene TRBJ2-1; 12 nucleotides align to TRBD2. The CDR3 loop spans 15 amino acids. Unmatched junction bases numbered 2, after V lost 6 bases and J lost 2 bases. Germline CDR1 MNHNS, CDR2 SASEGT. The CDR3 here is CASRRLAGAYNEQFF. CDR3 coding DNA: TGTGCCAGCAGGAGACTAGCGGGAGCCTACAATGAGCAGTTCTTC.

This chain uses TRBV27 with TRBJ2-7; the D is unclear. V was shortened by 3 bases and J by 1 base, with 10 bases between the two germline ends. This CDR3 has 14 residues. Germline V gene sequence: CDR1 MNHEY, CDR2 SMNVEV (reference sequence). DNA for the CDR3: TGTGCCAGCAGTTTGTCTCCTGTTTCCTACGAGCAGTACTTC. Its protein product is CASSLSPVSYEQYF.

This clone was counted a few times. The chain recombines TRBV11-2 with TRBJ1-2; 8 positions match TRBD1. The germline CDR1 and CDR2 sequences are SGHAT and FQNNGV. The CDR3 contains 16 residues. Trimming removed 5 bases from V and 6 bases from J; junction bases left unmatched: 14. The CDR3: CASSLWTGRGVNGYTF. Here the CDR3 DNA reads TGTGCCAGCAGCCTTTGGACAGGGAGAGGAGTGAATGGCTACACCTTC.

V is TRBV9 and J is TRBJ1-1; 9 nucleotides align to TRBD1. V shed 3 bases, J shed 0 bases, and the junction held 3 bases outside the gene matches. This CDR3 has 15 amino acids. Germline CDR1 and CDR2: SGDLS and YYNGEE. The CDR3 DNA follows: TGTGCCAGCAGCGCCGGACAGGGGATGAACACTGAAGCTTTCTTT. Protein product: CASSAGQGMNTEAFF.

The chain links TRBV6-5 to TRBJ2-3; 14 nucleotides match TRBD2. The germline CDR1 and CDR2 sequences are MNHEY and SVGAGI. This CDR3 has 14 residues. Losses at the gene ends were 5 bases for V and 6 bases for J; bases not matched to a gene: 1. The CDR3 is CASSRLAGGDTQYF. The CDR3 bases are TGTGCCAGCAGTCGACTAGCGGGAGGGGATACGCAGTATTTT.

The chain uses TRBV27 and TRBJ1-2; the D is unclear. The CDR3 totals 15 residues. CDR1 is MNHEY, CDR2 SMNVEV, per germline (reference sequence). Trimming took 4 bases from V and 7 from J, leaving 19 bases between them. As DNA, the CDR3 is TGTGCCAGCAGTTCACTAGACACCCCTTGGGGTGGCTACACCTTC. As protein: CASSSLDTPWGGYTF.

The V gene is TRBV28, the J gene TRBJ2-5, with 8 bases aligning to TRBD2. CDR3 length: 14 amino acids. Per the germline V gene, CDR1 is MDHEN and CDR2 is SYDVKM. J was trimmed by 1 base and V by 5 bases; bases with no gene match: 3. The CDR3 DNA reads TGTGCCAGCAGTAGGCGGGAGGCCCAAGAGACCCAGTACTTC. The encoded protein is CASSRREAQETQYF.

In its sample, this clone was seen a few times. This chain connects TRBV15 to TRBJ2-1; D remains unclear. The CDR3 runs 11 residues. Between the trimmed V and J ends, which lost 8 bases and 7 bases, there was a span of 9 bases. Germline V gene sequence: CDR1 LNHNV, CDR2 YYDKDF (reference sequence). The CDR3 spells CATLLGNEQFF. The CDR3, as DNA: TGTGCCACCTTACTCGGGAATGAGCAGTTCTTC.

J is TRBJ2-7 and V is TRBV5-1; 7 nucleotides agree with TRBD1. This CDR3 has 14 amino acids. V was clipped by 3 bases and J by 2 bases; unmatched bases: 5. From germline, CDR1 is SGHRS and CDR2 YFSETQ. In DNA form, the CDR3 reads TGCGCCAGCAGCTCCCCTCAGGGGGCCTACGAGCAGTACTTC. This gives the protein CASSSPQGAYEQYF.

The chain is built from TRBV5-1 and TRBJ2-3; possibly TRBD2 for D (6 bases). In germline, CDR1 is SGHRS, CDR2 YFSETQ. The CDR3 extends over 15 amino acids. Deletions cut 4 bases from V and 4 bases from J, with 16 bases between. The CDR3 DNA reads TGCGCCAGCAGCCCGCTGGGGGGTGGTTCAGATACGCAGTATTTT. Amino acids: CASSPLGGGSDTQYF.

This rearrangement joins TRBV25-1 to TRBJ1-2; D is uncertain. Trimming took off 2 bases at V and 4 bases at J, with 8 bases between the two ends. The CDR3 contains 13 residues. Germline V lookup: CDR1 MGHDK, CDR2 SYGVNS. In DNA form, the CDR3 reads TGTGCCAGCAGTGAAGGCAGTTTCTATGGCTACACCTTC. The encoded protein is CASSEGSFYGYTF.

The chain links TRBV6-5 to TRBJ2-3; TRBD1 matches at 7 bases. CDR1 is MNHEY, CDR2 SVGAGI, per germline. The CDR3 is made up of 12 amino acids. V lost 4 bases to trimming and J lost 13 bases; unmatched junction nucleotides: 8. CDR3 loop: CASSSPGTDEYF. The CDR3, as DNA: TGTGCCAGCAGTTCTCCCGGGACAGATGAGTATTTT.

The chain uses TRBV5-6 and TRBJ1-5; D may be TRBD1 (5 bases). Germline V gene lookup returns CDR1 SGHDT and CDR2 YYEEEE. Trimming stripped 4 bases from V and 4 bases from J, with 18 bases between. The CDR3 sequence is 16 residues long. As DNA, the CDR3 is TGTGCCAGCAGCCCGAATGGTGGAGCAGGGAATCAGCCCCAGCATTTT. It codes for CASSPNGGAGNQPQHF. The variable domain in full, completed from reference TRBV5-6 and TRBJ1-5, reads DAGVTQSPTHLIKTRGQQVTLRCSPKSGHDTVSWYQQALGQGPQFIFQYYEEEERQRGNFPDRFSGHQFPNYSSELNVNALLLGDSALYLCASSPNGGAGNQPQHFGDGTRLSIL.

This clone has just one count. The chain joins TRBV18 to TRBJ1-2; D call uncertain. The CDR3 runs 13 residues. The ends were cut back, 0 bases at V and 5 bases at J, with 7 bases in the middle. CDR1 and CDR2 from the germline V gene are KGHSH and LQKENI. The CDR3 nucleotides read TGTGCCAGCTCACCACCCTCTTCTTATGGCTACACCTTC. Encoded protein: CASSPPSSYGYTF.

The gene calls are TRBV11-3 and TRBJ1-1, with 9 bases lining up with TRBD1. The CDR3 has 17 residues. The germline gives CDR1 SGHNT, CDR2 YENEEA. The V gene end was trimmed by 2 bases and the J gene end by 3 bases; junction bases not matched to a gene: 10. In DNA, the CDR3 is TGTGCCAGCAGCTTAATCCCTCGGGGACAGGGAGACACTGAAGCTTTCTTT. As protein: CASSLIPRGQGDTEAFF.

The rearrangement links TRBV2 to TRBJ2-1; 8 positions match TRBD1. In germline, CDR1 is SNHLY, CDR2 FYNNEI. This CDR3 is 15 amino acids long. The junction had 6 bases not matched to a gene; V was cut back by 5 bases and J by 3 bases. The CDR3 region is CASSSYRGDYNEQFF. Here the CDR3 DNA reads TGTGCCAGCAGTTCCTACAGGGGGGACTACAATGAGCAGTTCTTC.

This clone was counted between two and nine times. V is TRBV6-1 and J is TRBJ2-3; no reliable D call. Germline CDR1 and CDR2: MNHNS and SASEGT. The CDR3 has 13 amino acids. V lost 3 bases and J 2 bases, leaving 6 bases between the germline ends. The CDR3: CASSERPTDTQYF. Written as DNA, the CDR3 is TGTGCCAGCAGTGAGAGGCCCACAGATACGCAGTATTTT.

The rearrangement joins TRBV7-2 to TRBJ2-3; 7 bases are a match to TRBD2. The V and J ends lost 5 bases and 1 base, in that order; junction bases with no gene match: 9. This CDR3 has 16 amino acids. In germline, CDR1 is SGHTA, CDR2 FQGNSA. The CDR3 protein is CASSGRDTPRTDTQYF. The CDR3 bases are TGTGCCAGCAGCGGGAGGGATACCCCTCGCACAGATACGCAGTATTTT.

This clone qualifies as medium-sized. V gene TRBV10-2 combines with J gene TRBJ2-5, with a weak D call TRBD1 (5 bases). The CDR3 is made up of 13 amino acids. The germline CDR1 and CDR2 sequences are WSHSY and SAAADI. V was trimmed by 8 bases and J by 7 bases, leaving 17 bases between them. This chain's CDR3 is CASRSELRGTQYF. The CDR3 bases are TGCGCCAGCCGTTCGGAACTTAGGGGGACCCAGTACTTC.

Here the CDR3 reads CASSVAGGTYEQYF. CDR3 DNA sequence: TGTGCCAGCAGTGTAGCGGGAGGGACCTACGAGCAGTACTTC. The rearrangement uses TRBV6-1 and TRBJ2-7; 11 nucleotides line up with TRBD2. Germline V gene data show CDR1 as MNHNS and CDR2 as SASEGT. Trimming removed 4 bases from V and 2 bases from J; junction bases left unmatched: 1. The CDR3 is 14 amino acids.

CDR3 amino acids: CASSSPGQGGYEQFF. In nucleotides, the CDR3 is TGTGCCAGCAGTTCCCCGGGACAGGGGGGATATGAGCAGTTCTTC. This rearrangement joins TRBV6-5 to TRBJ2-1; 11 nucleotides align to TRBD1. J was trimmed by 8 bases and V by 4 bases; bases with no gene match: 7. The CDR3 loop spans 15 amino acids. CDR1 is MNHEY, CDR2 SVGAGI, per germline.

Worth noting for this clone: Other DNA sequences in this specimen translate into the identical CDR3. J is TRBJ2-3 and V is TRBV4-1; TRBD1 matches at 8 bases. The length of the CDR3 is 15 residues. Germline trimming cut 2 bases from V and 4 bases from J; bases unmatched to any gene: 5. Germline CDR1 and CDR2: MGHRA and YSYEKL. This CDR3 reads CASSQQGAWPDTQYF. In DNA form, the CDR3 reads TGCGCCAGCAGCCAACAGGGGGCCTGGCCAGATACGCAGTATTTT.

V usage is TRBV7-6 and J usage is TRBJ2-2; TRBD2 matches at 10 bases. CDR3 length: 16 amino acids. Per germline, CDR1 SGHVS and CDR2 FNYEAQ. V shed 0 bases, J shed 6 bases, and the junction held 4 bases outside the gene matches. The CDR3 bases are TGTGCCAGCAGCTTAGCCACTAGCGGGATTCCCGGGGAGCTGTTTTTT. Translating gives CASSLATSGIPGELFF. The full variable domain, rest sourced from reference TRBV7-6 and TRBJ2-2, is GAGVSQSPRYKVTKRGQDVALRCDPISGHVSLYWYRQALGQGPEFLTYFNYEAQQDKSGLPNDRFSAERPEGSISTLTIQRTEQRDSAMYRCASSLATSGIPGELFFGEGSRLTVL.

This chain uses TRBV15 with TRBJ1-1; 9 bases match TRBD1. CDR3 length equals 12 residues. Looked up from germline, CDR1 is LNHNV and CDR2 is YYDKDF (reference sequence). The V segment lost 5 bases and the J segment 5 bases; nucleotides outside the gene matches: 0. The CDR3 DNA reads as TGTGCCACCAGCGGACAGGGGACTGAAGCTTTCTTT. It translates to CATSGQGTEAFF.

The CDR3 is CASSSGATEAFF. In DNA form, the CDR3 reads TGTGCCAGCAGTTCTGGGGCAACTGAAGCTTTCTTT. The rearrangement joins TRBV27 to TRBJ1-1; a weak D match, TRBD1 (5 bases). The V gene lost 4 bases and the J gene lost 5 bases, with 8 bases spanning the gap. CDR3 size: 12 residues. Germline lookup yields CDR1 MNHEY and CDR2 SMNVEV (reference sequence).

This clone was observed once. V usage is TRBV7-9 and J usage is TRBJ2-7; 12 nucleotides align to TRBD1. This CDR3 has 17 residues. Germline trimming cut 4 bases from V and 0 bases from J; bases unmatched to any gene: 7. The germline CDR1 and CDR2 sequences are SEHNR and FQNEAQ (reference sequence). CDR3: CASSSPGQGAFSYEQYF. The CDR3 DNA follows: TGTGCCAGCAGCTCGCCGGGACAGGGGGCCTTCTCCTACGAGCAGTACTTC.

This clone was seen more than once but under ten times. The chain employs TRBV5-1 and TRBJ1-1; 7 bases fit TRBD1. The CDR3 runs 15 residues. The J segment lost 1 base and the V segment lost 3 bases, leaving 6 bases of the junction unmatched. CDR1 and CDR2 from the germline V gene are SGHRS and YFSETQ. The CDR3: CASSSTGQENTEAFF. Written as DNA, the CDR3 is TGCGCCAGCAGCTCTACAGGACAGGAGAACACTGAAGCTTTCTTT.